Following are 27 T cell receptor beta chains from one sample sequenced in a study of regulatory T cells in long-lasting Graves disease. Time point indicated: persistent/refractory GD, antithyroid drugs over 5 years with positive TRAb. PBMC-derived RNA was used for the TCR library. Construction of TCR beta libraries relied on iRepertoire HTBI primers and on Arm-PCR targeting CDR3 regions. Using its own MiXCR run on the multiplex PCR reads, TCRdb lists one record per CDR3 protein. The table lists under 450,000 distinct CDR3 sequences, roughly a quarter of them singletons, with over 25% in the top ten. Sequencing was performed on peripheral blood mononuclear cells (PBMCs), taken when the disease was refractory, from a patient treated with antithyroid drugs. The receptor set was obtained from a female donor with Graves disease.

V is TRBV20-1 and J is TRBJ2-2; no definite D call. This CDR3 contains 14 residues. Germline CDR1 and CDR2: DFQATT and SNEGSKA (reference sequence). The ends were cut back, 1 base at V and 3 bases at J, with 9 bases in the middle. DNA for the CDR3: TGCAGTGCTAGAGGTTCATCCTACACCGGGGAGCTGTTTTTT. Translating it yields CSARGSSYTGELFF.

This clonotype was seen at least ten times. The rearrangement links TRBV12-3 or TRBV12-4 to TRBJ1-2, with D possibly being TRBD1 (6 bases). Trimming shortened V by 6 bases and J by 0 bases, and 14 bases separated the two germline ends. The CDR3 sequence is 15 residues long. The CDR3 here is CASRSGASSNYGYTF. The CDR3 bases are TGTGCCAGCAGGTCAGGGGCCTCCTCTAACTATGGCTACACCTTC.

This clonotype was counted a few times. The gene calls are TRBV7-3 and TRBJ2-5, with TRBD2 identical over 10 bases. The CDR3 contains 16 residues. The ends lost 2 bases at V and 5 bases at J; junction bases unmatched: 8. CDR1 is SGHTA and CDR2 is FQGTGA in the germline V gene. The CDR3 here is CASSLGAGGRVETQYF. CDR3 nucleotides: TGTGCCAGCAGCTTAGGAGCGGGAGGGCGCGTCGAGACCCAGTACTTC. Full variable domain (outside the CDR3, taken from reference TRBV7-3 and TRBJ2-5): GAGVSQTPSNKVTEKGKYVELRCDPISGHTALYWYRQSLGQGPEFLIYFQGTGAADDSGLPNDRFFAVRPEGSVSTLKIQRTERGDSAVYLCASSLGAGGRVETQYFGPGTRLLVL.

Comments on this clonotype: Possible read error: a much larger clone is one base away. The V gene is TRBV27, the J gene TRBJ1-2; a possible D gene is TRBD1 (5 bases). Germline V gene lookup returns CDR1 MNHEY and CDR2 SMNVEV (reference sequence). The V end was cut by 0 bases, the J end by 8 bases, with 13 bases between. There are 14 residues in the CDR3. The chain's CDR3 is CASSLSGRVDGYTF. The CDR3 DNA reads as TGTGCCAGCAGTTTATCGGGACGGGTGGACGGCTACACCTTC.

The rearrangement joins TRBV7-9 to TRBJ2-5; 12 bases are shared with TRBD2. Germline CDR1 is SEHNR and CDR2 is FQNEAQ (reference sequence). The CDR3 totals 15 residues. Losses at the gene ends were 4 bases for V and 4 bases for J; bases not matched to a gene: 4. The CDR3 DNA reads TGTGCCAGCAGCTCAGGGACTAGCGGGTCAGAGACCCAGTACTTC. Its translation is CASSSGTSGSETQYF.

This clonotype has more than one count but fewer than ten. The chain has TRBV20-1 and TRBJ2-3; D is unresolved. This CDR3 spans 15 amino acids. In germline, CDR1 is DFQATT, CDR2 SNEGSKA (reference sequence). The germline V and J ends were trimmed by 0 bases and 6 bases, with 16 bases remaining between them. The CDR3 region has the DNA TGCAGTGCTAGAGAGGTGGGGTCAGTTTGGGATACGCAGTATTTT. As protein: CSAREVGSVWDTQYF.

Concerning this clonotype: A much larger clone differs by one base, so this may be a read error. This sequence joins TRBV7-9 and TRBJ1-1; 7 nucleotides match TRBD1. The CDR3 sequence is 15 residues long. Unmatched junction bases numbered 4, after V lost 2 bases and J lost 1 base. The germline gives CDR1 SEHNR, CDR2 FQNEAQ (reference sequence). The CDR3 loop is CASSLTGTENTEAFF. CDR3 nucleotides: TGTGCCAGCAGCTTAACCGGGACAGAGAACACTGAAGCTTTCTTT.

This clonotype was detected ten times or more. V gene TRBV15 combines with J gene TRBJ2-5; no reliable D call. This CDR3 spans 14 amino acids. The germline V gene has CDR1 LNHNV and CDR2 YYDKDF (reference sequence). Deletions cut 2 bases from V and 1 base from J, with 8 bases between. CDR3 sequence: CATSRIAVQETQYF. The CDR3 DNA reads as TGTGCCACCAGCAGAATCGCGGTCCAAGAGACCCAGTACTTC. Full variable domain (rest looked up from reference TRBV15 and TRBJ2-5): DAMVIQNPRYQVTQFGKPVTLSCSQTLNHNVMYWYQQKSSQAPKLLFHYYDKDFNNEADTPDNFQSRRPNTSFCFLDIRSPGLGDTAMYLCATSRIAVQETQYFGPGTRLLVL.

The rearrangement uses TRBV4-3 and TRBJ2-7; 7 positions match TRBD2. This CDR3 region has 16 residues. The germline gives CDR1 LGHNA, CDR2 YSLEER. J lost 4 bases, V lost 0 bases, and 9 bases had no gene match. CDR3 sequence reads: CASSQEGGRSSYEQYF. As DNA, the CDR3 is TGCGCCAGCAGCCAAGAGGGCGGGAGATCGAGTTACGAGCAGTACTTC.

Only a few counts were recorded for this clonotype. This rearrangement joins TRBV7-3 to TRBJ2-6; no firm D call. The CDR3 has 17 residues. Germline assignment: CDR1 SGHTA and CDR2 FQGTGA. V gave up 4 bases and J gave up 0 bases, with 13 bases separating them. The CDR3 loop is CASSSPGWTSGANVLTF. Written as DNA, the CDR3 is TGTGCCAGCAGCTCCCCTGGATGGACCTCTGGGGCCAACGTCCTGACTTTC. The whole variable domain, filled in from reference TRBV7-3 and TRBJ2-6, reads GAGVSQTPSNKVTEKGKYVELRCDPISGHTALYWYRQSLGQGPEFLIYFQGTGAADDSGLPNDRFFAVRPEGSVSTLKIQRTERGDSAVYLCASSSPGWTSGANVLTFGAGSRLTVL.

Here the CDR3 DNA reads TGTGCCAGCTCACCAGATCCAGGGTGGGAACAGCCCCAGCATTTT. Translated: CASSPDPGWEQPQHF. The chain joins TRBV18 to TRBJ1-5, with D perhaps matching TRBD1 (5 bases). Germline CDR1 reads KGHSH; CDR2 reads LQKENI. The CDR3 spans 15 residues. The germline V and J ends were trimmed by 2 bases and 7 bases, with 15 bases remaining between them.

This clonotype has a handful of counts. The rearrangement joins TRBV7-2 to TRBJ2-7; D perhaps matches TRBD2 (5 bases). V lost 4 bases to trimming and J lost 2 bases, with 12 bases between them. CDR1 is SGHTA, CDR2 FQGNSA, per germline. The CDR3 runs to 14 residues. CDR3 sequence: CASSYPGVTYEQYF. The CDR3, as DNA: TGTGCCAGCAGCTATCCCGGGGTAACCTACGAGCAGTACTTC. The full variable domain, with the rest looked up from reference TRBV7-2 and TRBJ2-7, is GAGVSQSPSNKVTEKGKDVELRCDPISGHTALYWYRQSLGQGLEFLIYFQGNSAPDKSGLPSDRFSAERTGGSVSTLTIQRTQQEDSAVYLCASSYPGVTYEQYFGPGTRLTVT.

The V call is TRBV4-1, the J call TRBJ2-3; D is unclear. Germline V CDR1 and CDR2: MGHRA, YSYEKL. This CDR3 contains 15 residues. Trimming pared 3 bases from V and 2 bases from J, leaving 12 bases between. This chain's CDR3 is CASSHSVSPTDTQYF. In nucleotides, the CDR3 is TGCGCCAGCAGCCATAGTGTCAGCCCCACAGATACGCAGTATTTT.

The chain uses TRBV4-1 and TRBJ2-6, with 10 bases lining up with TRBD2. CDR1 is MGHRA and CDR2 is YSYEKL in the germline V gene. The length of the CDR3 is 18 residues. V lost 3 bases to trimming and J lost 5 bases; unmatched junction nucleotides: 10. Here the CDR3 DNA reads TGCGCCAGCAGCCACGCAGCGGGAGGGCCGTCTAGGGCCAACGTCCTGACTTTC. Amino acids: CASSHAAGGPSRANVLTF.

The V gene is TRBV3-1, the J gene TRBJ2-2; D possibly uses TRBD1 or TRBD2 (6 bases each). Germline V CDR1 and CDR2: LGHDT, YNNKEL (reference sequence). V was pared by 1 base and J by 2 bases, with 17 bases between. This CDR3 is 18 amino acids long. CDR3 protein: CASSQGSPWGANTGELFF. Written as DNA, the CDR3 is TGTGCCAGCAGCCAAGGATCCCCCTGGGGGGCAAACACCGGGGAGCTGTTTTTT.

The V gene is TRBV29-1, the J gene TRBJ2-7, with a tentative D call TRBD2 (7 bases). Germline V lookup: CDR1 SQVTM, CDR2 ANQGSEA. The V and J ends lost 4 bases and 1 base respectively, with 14 bases between them. The CDR3 consists of 14 residues. CDR3 bases: TGCAGCGTTGCGGGGGCTAGCGGATCCTACGAGCAGTACTTC. The encoded protein is CSVAGASGSYEQYF.

The chain recombines TRBV5-5 with TRBJ1-4; D gene unclear. This CDR3 contains 13 residues. In germline, CDR1 is SGHKS, CDR2 YYEKEE (reference sequence). V lost 2 bases and J 7 bases, leaving 9 bases between the germline ends. CDR3 DNA sequence: TGTGCCAGCAGCTTTCGCCCGAGTGAAAAACTGTTTTTT. Residues: CASSFRPSEKLFF.

The chain is built from TRBV3-1 and TRBJ2-1; 10 nucleotides match TRBD2. Per germline, CDR1 LGHDT and CDR2 YNNKEL (reference sequence). This CDR3 has 16 residues. Trimming cost V 0 bases and J 8 bases; bases outside gene matches: 7. The CDR3 reads CASSQDLAGEFYEQFF. CDR3 coding DNA: TGTGCCAGCAGCCAAGATCTAGCGGGAGAGTTTTATGAGCAGTTCTTC.

This clonotype was picked up many times. The chain has TRBV20-1 and TRBJ1-2; no clear D gene. CDR3 length: 11 amino acids. The V gene's germline CDR1 is DFQATT and CDR2 SNEGSKA (reference sequence). Trimming pared 1 base from V and 12 bases from J, leaving 12 bases between. CDR3 coding DNA: TGCAGTGCTAGAGTCCGGAGCAGGCACACCTTC. Encoded protein: CSARVRSRHTF.

J is TRBJ2-1 and V is TRBV7-9; possible D gene TRBD1, 6 bases. Germline values: CDR1 SEHNR, CDR2 FQNEAQ (reference sequence). V gave up 5 bases and J gave up 7 bases, with 15 bases separating them. CDR3 size: 14 residues. CDR3: CASSTDSQGNEQFF. The CDR3 DNA reads TGTGCCAGCAGCACCGACAGTCAGGGGAATGAGCAGTTCTTC.

V usage is TRBV27 and J usage is TRBJ2-2; D is undetermined. The germline V and J ends were trimmed by 6 bases and 5 bases, with 7 bases remaining between them. Germline CDR1 MNHEY, CDR2 SMNVEV (reference sequence). This CDR3 region has 12 residues. CDR3: CASRPATGELFF. CDR3 bases: TGTGCCAGCAGGCCGGCGACCGGGGAGCTGTTTTTT.

In this sample, this clonotype turned up many times. The chain couples TRBV11-2 to TRBJ1-5; possible D gene TRBD1, 5 bases. V was trimmed by 4 bases and J by 7 bases, leaving 11 bases between them. This CDR3 region has 13 residues. CDR1 is SGHAT and CDR2 is FQNNGV in the germline V gene. The CDR3 protein is CASSWGTDQPQHF. DNA for the CDR3: TGTGCCAGCAGCTGGGGGACGGACCAGCCCCAGCATTTT.

In its sample, this clonotype was seen a few times. V gene TRBV6-2 or TRBV6-3 combines with J gene TRBJ2-2, with 10 bases that match TRBD2. This CDR3 is built from 17 residues. V gave up 6 bases and J gave up 4 bases; unmatched junction bases: 11. CDR1 MNHEY and CDR2 SVGEGT come from the germline V gene. CDR3 coding DNA: TGTGCCAGCAGCACGGAAAGCGGGAGGGCCCTCACCGGGGAGCTGTTTTTT. It yields the protein CASSTESGRALTGELFF.

This clonotype has a handful of counts. The V gene is TRBV20-1, the J gene TRBJ2-7; perhaps TRBD2 as D (6 bases). Trimming removed 2 bases from V and 2 bases from J, with 13 bases in between. This CDR3 has 14 residues. Looked up from germline, CDR1 is DFQATT and CDR2 is SNEGSKA (reference sequence). For the CDR3, the DNA is TGCAGTGCTAGACCCCCCGGAGGGCCCTACGAGCAGTACTTC. Translated: CSARPPGGPYEQYF.

This chain uses TRBV20-1 with TRBJ2-7; 8 positions agree with TRBD2. The trim removed 3 bases at V and 1 base at J, leaving 5 bases unmatched. CDR1 is DFQATT and CDR2 is SNEGSKA in the germline V gene (reference sequence). The CDR3 contains 14 residues. CDR3 nucleotides: TGCAGTGCTAGGGGTGGCGGGAGGTCCTACGAGCAGTACTTC. It codes for CSARGGGRSYEQYF.

This clonotype was observed at least ten times. For the CDR3, the DNA is TGTGCCAGCAGCTTTCCCGCCTCCTACGAGCAGTACTTC. It encodes CASSFPASYEQYF. The V gene is TRBV11-3, the J gene TRBJ2-7; unclear D gene. The CDR3 spans 13 residues. The germline CDR1 and CDR2 sequences are SGHNT and YENEEA. V was shortened by 3 bases and J by 0 bases, with 6 bases between the two germline ends.

The chain recombines TRBV6-2 or TRBV6-3 with TRBJ1-3, with unresolved D. Between the trimmed V and J ends, which lost 5 bases and 5 bases, there was a span of 10 bases. Germline-derived CDR1 and CDR2 are MNHEY and SVGEGT. This CDR3 region has 13 residues. This chain's CDR3 is CASSEGRRNTIYF. The CDR3 DNA is TGTGCCAGCAGTGAAGGTAGACGAAACACCATATATTTT.